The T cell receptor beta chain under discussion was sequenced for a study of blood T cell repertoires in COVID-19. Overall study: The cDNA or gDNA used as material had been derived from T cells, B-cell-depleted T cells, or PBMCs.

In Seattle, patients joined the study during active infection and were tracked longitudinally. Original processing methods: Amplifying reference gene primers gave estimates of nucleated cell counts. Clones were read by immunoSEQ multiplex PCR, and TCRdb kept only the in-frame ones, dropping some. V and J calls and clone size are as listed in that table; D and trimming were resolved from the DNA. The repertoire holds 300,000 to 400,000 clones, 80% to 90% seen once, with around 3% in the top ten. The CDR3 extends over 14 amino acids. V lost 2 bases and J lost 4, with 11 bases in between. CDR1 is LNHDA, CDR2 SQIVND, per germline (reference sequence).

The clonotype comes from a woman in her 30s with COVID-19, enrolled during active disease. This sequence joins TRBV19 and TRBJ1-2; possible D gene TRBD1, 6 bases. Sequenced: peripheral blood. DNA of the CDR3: TGTGCCAGTAGTATACAGGGGTCCCCCTATGGCTACACCTTC. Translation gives CASSIQGSPYGYTF.